These 13 T cell receptor beta chains were sequenced from one sample in a study of T cell repertoires in cytomegalovirus infection (dated by TCRdb to the late 2010s). TCRdb names Illumina HiSeq 1500 as the instrument used. TCRdb passed the public sequencing reads through fastp at Q25 and MiXCR, retaining productive beta sequences. All rows with the same CDR3 protein become a single entry with the most common DNA and genes. The table for this sample lists some 130,000 distinct CDR3 sequences; roughly 9% of them were counted only once. In total, the top ten clones hold roughly a tenth of the sample. The specimen sequenced was PBMCs. The receptors here all came from a human donor in good health (CMV status not recorded). Some clones in this sample may be carry-over from other donors' samples.

This clonotype has ten or more counts. This sequence joins TRBV7-9 and TRBJ2-1, with 11 bases matching TRBD2. The CDR3 extends over 15 amino acids. Unmatched junction bases numbered 3, after V lost 5 bases and J lost 3 bases. Germline lookup yields CDR1 SEHNR and CDR2 FQNEAQ (reference sequence). In DNA form, the CDR3 reads TGTGCCAGCAGCCCGGGACTAGCGGACTACAATGAGCAGTTCTTC. It is translated as CASSPGLADYNEQFF. The full variable domain, with the rest looked up from reference TRBV7-9 and TRBJ2-1, is DTGVSQNPRHKITKRGQNVTFRCDPISEHNRLYWYRQTLGQGPEFLTYFQNEAQLEKSRLLSDRFSAERPKGSFSTLEIQRTEQGDSAMYLCASSPGLADYNEQFFGPGTRLTVL.

This clonotype was found many times. V and J are TRBV7-2 and TRBJ2-3, with D tentatively TRBD1 (6 bases). The V gene's germline CDR1 is SGHTA and CDR2 FQGNSA. This CDR3 has 17 amino acids. Deletions cut 0 bases from V and 4 bases from J, with 17 bases between. In nucleotides, the CDR3 is TGTGCCAGCAGCTTAGCGGGACACGGGACCGGGCCAGATACGCAGTATTTT. Amino acids: CASSLAGHGTGPDTQYF.

This clonotype was seen ten or more times. The chain employs TRBV6-1 and TRBJ2-7, with D unresolved. The CDR3 extends over 13 amino acids. The V end lost 5 bases, the J end lost 4 bases, and 12 bases lay between the germline ends. Germline lookup yields CDR1 MNHNS and CDR2 SASEGT. The CDR3 sequence is CASSRADAYEQYF. CDR3 sequence (DNA): TGTGCCAGCAGTAGGGCAGATGCTTACGAGCAGTACTTC.

There are a few counts of this clonotype. The rearrangement joins TRBV12-3 or TRBV12-4 to TRBJ1-4; the D gene is possibly TRBD1 (6 bases). This CDR3 region has 14 residues. Trimming left V 9 bases short and J 0 bases short, with 11 bases between. CDR3 sequence: CASKGGATNEKLFF. The CDR3 region has the DNA TGTGCCAGTAAGGGGGGTGCAACTAATGAAAAACTGTTTTTT.

CDR3 nucleotide sequence: TGCGCCAGCAGCTCGGACGGGATGGACACTGAAGCTTTCTTT. Its translation is CASSSDGMDTEAFF. This sequence joins TRBV5-1 and TRBJ1-1; D gene unclear. Trimming pared 3 bases from V and 3 bases from J, leaving 12 bases between. This CDR3 region has 14 residues. Per germline, CDR1 SGHRS and CDR2 YFSETQ. Supplemented by reference TRBV5-1 and TRBJ1-1, the full variable domain reads KAGVTQTPRYLIKTRGQQVTLSCSPISGHRSVSWYQQTPGQGLQFLFEYFSETQRNKGNFPGRFSGRQFSNSRSEMNVSTLELGDSALYLCASSSDGMDTEAFFGQGTRLTVV.

At least ten counts were recorded for this clonotype. The rearrangement uses TRBV20-1 and TRBJ2-7, with D tentatively TRBD1 or TRBD2 (5 bases each). The germline V and J ends were trimmed by 6 bases and 7 bases, with 16 bases remaining between them. In germline, CDR1 is DFQATT, CDR2 SNEGSKA (reference sequence). CDR3 length: 12 residues. The CDR3 DNA is TGCAGTGCGGCTCCGGGACCCCGAGAGCAGTACTTC. Encoded protein: CSAAPGPREQYF.

This clonotype was recorded many times. The chain has TRBV7-2 and TRBJ1-6; a weak D match, TRBD1 (6 bases). The V end lost 0 bases, the J end lost 0 bases, and 12 bases lay between the germline ends. This CDR3 comprises 18 residues. Germline-derived CDR1 and CDR2 are SGHTA and FQGNSA. The CDR3 reads CASSLALGAFSYNSPLHF. CDR3 DNA sequence: TGTGCCAGCAGCTTAGCGTTGGGGGCGTTCTCCTATAATTCACCCCTCCACTTT.

This rearrangement joins TRBV20-1 to TRBJ2-3, with 12 bases matching TRBD2. CDR1 DFQATT and CDR2 SNEGSKA come from the germline V gene (reference sequence). The CDR3 has 16 residues. The V segment lost 1 base and the J segment 1 base; nucleotides outside the gene matches: 3. CDR3 loop: CSARGLAGVGTDTQYF. CDR3 bases: TGCAGTGCTAGAGGACTAGCGGGGGTAGGCACAGATACGCAGTATTTT.

This clonotype was seen ten or more times. The chain couples TRBV6-6 to TRBJ2-7; D remains ambiguous. The V end lost 6 bases, the J end lost 5 bases, and 14 bases lay between the germline ends. From germline, CDR1 is MNHNY and CDR2 SVGAGI (reference sequence). The CDR3 has 13 residues. In DNA form, the CDR3 reads TGTGCCAGCAGCCTCTCTCCCGCCCACGAGCAGTACTTC. Protein sequence: CASSLSPAHEQYF.

This clonotype was seen repeatedly, ten times or more. The chain carries TRBV19 and TRBJ2-1; D possibly corresponds to TRBD1 (6 bases). Trimming pared 5 bases from V and 15 bases from J, leaving 17 bases between. The germline V gene encodes CDR1 LNHDA and CDR2 SQIVND (reference sequence). The CDR3 runs 12 residues. The CDR3 here is CASSRTGQVLFF. The DNA of the CDR3 is TGTGCCAGTAGTCGGACGGGACAAGTCCTGTTCTTC.

This clonotype was recorded many times. This rearrangement joins TRBV20-1 to TRBJ2-2; D is unclear. The CDR3 is 15 amino acids. Germline CDR1 reads DFQATT; CDR2 reads SNEGSKA (reference sequence). Trimming took off 1 base at V and 0 bases at J, with 9 bases between the two ends. This chain's CDR3 is CSARGRIANTGELFF. The CDR3 coding sequence is TGCAGTGCTAGAGGGCGGATCGCGAACACCGGGGAGCTGTTTTTT.

There are many counts of this clonotype. In DNA, the CDR3 is TGTGCCAGCAGCTTAGTTTCAGGCAAGAACACTGAAGCTTTCTTT. Protein: CASSLVSGKNTEAFF. The chain carries TRBV7-9 and TRBJ1-1; D is uncertain. This CDR3 has 15 amino acids. The V end was cut by 1 base, the J end by 1 base, with 10 bases between. CDR1 and CDR2 (germline): SEHNR, FQNEAQ (reference sequence).

This clonotype was seen at least ten times. The CDR3 loop is CASRERGLTYNEQFF. The DNA for the CDR3 is TGTGCCAGCAGAGAGCGGGGGCTAACCTACAATGAGCAGTTCTTC. V usage is TRBV6-6 and J usage is TRBJ2-1, with 8 positions matching TRBD2. J was trimmed by 2 bases and V by 6 bases; bases with no gene match: 6. The CDR3 spans 15 residues. The V gene's germline CDR1 is MNHNY and CDR2 SVGAGI (reference sequence).